Listed below are T cell receptor beta chains from one sample, sequenced in a study of T-cell reconstitution after alpha-beta-depleted transplantation in children. Using its own MiXCR run on the PCR reads, TCRdb lists one record per CDR3 protein. The data hold almost 250,000 distinct CDR3 sequences, with roughly 26% observed a single time. The sample was PBMCs, taken before TCRalphabeta/CD19-depleted stem cell transplant. The receptor source for this set is a girl aged 2-15 years with Fanconi anemia, due to receive a stem cell transplant. CDR3s include the opening cysteine and the closing phenylalanine or tryptophan. D genes are given only for firm matches. Part of the rows lack a size; the others show once, few, many or a class for expanded clones.

j_call d_call cdr3_length clone_size v_call cdr3_nt cdr3_aa
TRBJ2-5 TRBD1 14 . TRBV29-1 TGCAGCGTTGAACCCACAGGGGTCCAAGAGACCCAGTACTTC CSVEPTGVQETQYF
TRBJ1-2 . 11 . TRBV20-1 TGCAGTGCTAGTTCGACTTGGGGCTACACCTTC CSASSTWGYTF
TRBJ2-2 . 12 . TRBV19 TGTGCCAGTAGTGAGGCCCCCGGGGAGCTGTTTTTT CASSEAPGELFF
TRBJ2-2 . 15 . TRBV7-2 TGTGCCAGCAGCTTCCTGACAGGATACACCGGGGAGCTGTTTTTT CASSFLTGYTGELFF
TRBJ2-7 . 13 . TRBV29-1 TGCAGCACAAACGGACAGGGAGGGTACGAGCAGTACTTC CSTNGQGGYEQYF
TRBJ2-7 TRBD1 12 . TRBV29-1 TGCAGCGCCGACAGGGTCTCCTACGAGCAGTACTTC CSADRVSYEQYF
TRBJ2-3 TRBD2 14 . TRBV4-1 TGCGCCAGCAGCCGAAAAGCGGGAGCAGATACGCAGTATTTT CASSRKAGADTQYF
TRBJ2-3 . 14 few TRBV6-4 TGTGCCAGCAGTGACAGGGTTTTCACAGATACGCAGTATTTT CASSDRVFTDTQYF
TRBJ2-7 . 12 . TRBV29-1 TGCAGCGTTGGAACAGGAGAATACGAGCAGTACTTC CSVGTGEYEQYF
TRBJ2-4 . 16 many TRBV29-1 TGCAGCGTTCTGGGCGCGGACCAACTAGCCAAAAACATTCAGTACTTC CSVLGADQLAKNIQYF
TRBJ2-7 . 14 many TRBV19 TGTGCCAGTAGTAGCGGGACCAGCTCCTACGAGCAGTACTTC CASSSGTSSYEQYF
TRBJ1-5 TRBD1 14 few TRBV6-1 TGTGCCAGCAACCCGACAGGGGACAATCAGCCCCAGCATTTT CASNPTGDNQPQHF
TRBJ2-3 TRBD2 19 . TRBV11-2 TGTGCCAGCAGCTCCAGCCCTTACCCGGGACTAGCCGCGACAGATACGCAGTATTTT CASSSSPYPGLAATDTQYF
TRBJ2-1 . 14 . TRBV6-5 TGTGCCAGCAGCTGGGACCCAGGGCCCAATGAGCAGTTCTTC CASSWDPGPNEQFF
TRBJ2-1 . 15 few TRBV9 TGTGCCAGCAGCGTAGACTTTGGCAGCTTTTGGGAGCAGTTCTTC CASSVDFGSFWEQFF
TRBJ1-1 . 14 . TRBV20-1 TGCAGTGCTAGAGATCGGACCCAGGTCCTTGAAGCTTTCTTT CSARDRTQVLEAFF
TRBJ2-1 . 12 many TRBV5-1 TGCGCCAGCAGCACCCTAGGTAATGAGCAGTTCTTC CASSTLGNEQFF
TRBJ2-7 TRBD1 13 many TRBV28 TGTGCCGCTCACGGGACAGGTTCCTACGAGCAGTACTTC CAAHGTGSYEQYF
TRBJ2-3 . 17 many TRBV12-3/TRBV12-4 TGTGCCAGCAGTCTTAATATAGGGGATTGGGGATCAGATACGCAGTATTTT CASSLNIGDWGSDTQYF
TRBJ2-7 TRBD2 15 many TRBV29-1 TGCAGCCCCAAACTAGGTCTAGCGGAATTGTACGAGCAGTACTTC CSPKLGLAELYEQYF
TRBJ2-2 TRBD2 16 many TRBV29-1 TGCAGCGTTGAACTAGCGGGAGGGCCGGGCACCGGGGAGCTGTTTTTT CSVELAGGPGTGELFF
TRBJ2-1 TRBD1 14 . TRBV27 TGTGCCAGCAGTTGGGGACAGGGGGCATATGAGCAGTTCTTC CASSWGQGAYEQFF
TRBJ2-7 TRBD2 16 few TRBV10-3 TGTGCCATCAGTGAGGGTAGCGGGGGGGTCGGCTACGAGCAGTACTTC CAISEGSGGVGYEQYF
TRBJ2-7 TRBD2 15 . TRBV29-1 TGCAGCGTTGAAGGACTAGCGGGAGCTGAATATGAGCAGTACTTC CSVEGLAGAEYEQYF
TRBJ2-5 . 14 . TRBV7-3 TGTGCCAGCAGCCAATTTCGGGGGGCGGAGACCCAGTACTTC CASSQFRGAETQYF
TRBJ2-2 . 14 . TRBV20-1 TGCAGTGCTAGATTAACGGAGAACACCGGGGAGCTGTTTTTT CSARLTENTGELFF
TRBJ2-7 . 12 many TRBV3-1 TGTGCCAGCAAGGCTCGAGGAAACGAGCAGTACTTC CASKARGNEQYF
TRBJ2-1 TRBD2 16 few TRBV5-1 TGCGCCAGCAGCTTGGGACGGGAGGGCCAACTAAATGAGCAGTTCTTC CASSLGREGQLNEQFF
TRBJ2-3 TRBD2 15 . TRBV20-1 TGCAGTGCTCAGACTAGCGGGAGGGTCGCAGATACGCAGTATTTT CSAQTSGRVADTQYF
TRBJ2-1 . 12 many TRBV29-1 TGCAGCGTTAACCCAGTGTCGGATGAGCAGTTCTTC CSVNPVSDEQFF
TRBJ2-1 TRBD2 14 . TRBV20-1 TGCAGTGCTGGCCCTAGCGGGAACTACAATGAGCAGTTCTTC CSAGPSGNYNEQFF
TRBJ2-3 . 15 . TRBV28 TGTGCCAGCAGTTCCGGTACAGGGCCTCCGAATACGCAGTATTTT CASSSGTGPPNTQYF